The 23 T cell receptor beta chains listed next were all sequenced from one sample in a study of T cells after yellow fever vaccination. TCRdb ran MiXCR on the 5' RACE reads and lists one entry per CDR3 protein. The sample yields approximately 580,000 distinct CDR3 sequences, 17% seen once. This specimen consisted of PBMCs, obtained more than 4 days after the first yellow fever vaccination. Source of these receptors: a man younger than 35 who received the YFV17D yellow fever vaccine.

V gene TRBV4-2 combines with J gene TRBJ2-5; 8 nucleotides match TRBD2. Trimming cost V 4 bases and J 4 bases; bases outside gene matches: 8. The length of the CDR3 is 15 residues. CDR1 and CDR2 from the germline V gene are LGHNA and YNFKEQ. CDR3 loop: CASSPGGAGRETQYF. CDR3 in DNA: TGTGCCAGCAGCCCGGGGGGGGCCGGTCGAGAGACCCAGTACTTC.

In this sample, this clonotype turned up many times. The chain employs TRBV7-2 and TRBJ1-4; no firm D call. The CDR3 spans 12 residues. Per the germline V gene, CDR1 is SGHTA and CDR2 is FQGNSA. The germline V and J ends were trimmed by 2 bases and 8 bases, with 6 bases remaining between them. The CDR3 loop is CASSLNQEKLFF. CDR3 nucleotide sequence: TGTGCCAGCAGCTTAAATCAGGAAAAACTGTTTTTT.

Ten or more counts support this clonotype. This chain's CDR3 is CASSSGGLYEQYF. CDR3 coding DNA: TGTGCCAGCAGCTCAGGGGGGCTCTACGAGCAGTACTTC. The J gene is TRBJ2-7, the V gene TRBV7-2; maybe TRBD1 (7 bases). The CDR3 covers 13 residues. The germline V and J ends were trimmed by 4 bases and 3 bases, with 10 bases remaining between them. Germline lookup yields CDR1 SGHTA and CDR2 FQGNSA.

V and J are TRBV18 and TRBJ2-2, with 10 positions matching TRBD1. This CDR3 comprises 17 residues. CDR1 KGHSH and CDR2 LQKENI come from the germline V gene. Unmatched junction bases numbered 6, after V lost 3 bases and J lost 2 bases. The CDR3 region has the DNA TGTGCCAGCTCACCGACAGACAGGGGGCGTAACACCGGGGAGCTGTTTTTT. It is translated as CASSPTDRGRNTGELFF.

This clonotype has just a few counts. One end of the junction does not line up with germline, which may come from a read error. The V call is TRBV7-9, the J call TRBJ1-1; D is unresolved. Germline CDR1 SEHNR, CDR2 FQNEAQ (reference sequence). The CDR3 is made up of 10 amino acids. The CDR3 coding sequence is TGTGCCAGCAGCACCGTAGACCGGGGATTT. Translated: CASSTVDRGF.

The chain joins TRBV20-1 to TRBJ2-1, with a tentative D call TRBD2 (7 bases). This CDR3 is built from 16 residues. V lost 0 bases and J lost 2, with 14 bases in between. Germline CDR1 reads DFQATT; CDR2 reads SNEGSKA (reference sequence). CDR3 sequence (DNA): TGCAGTGCTAGAGATCTCGAGGGGGGGCCCTACAATGAGCAGTTCTTC. As protein: CSARDLEGGPYNEQFF.

The chain links TRBV4-3 to TRBJ2-1; no firm D call. This CDR3 is built from 16 residues. The germline V and J ends were trimmed by 0 bases and 0 bases, with 9 bases remaining between them. Germline V CDR1 and CDR2: LGHNA, YSLEER. Here the CDR3 reads CASSQDALDSYNEQFF. The CDR3 bases are TGCGCCAGCAGCCAAGACGCGCTAGACTCCTACAATGAGCAGTTCTTC.

The chain has TRBV6-2 or TRBV6-3 and TRBJ2-1; 12 nucleotides line up with TRBD2. The CDR3 has 15 amino acids. The ends lost 6 bases at V and 8 bases at J; junction bases unmatched: 8. The V gene's germline CDR1 is MNHEY and CDR2 SVGEGT. The CDR3 sequence is CASSYRTSGVDEQFF. The CDR3 DNA sequence: TGTGCCAGCAGCTATCGGACTAGCGGGGTCGATGAGCAGTTCTTC.

The chain joins TRBV20-1 to TRBJ1-6; no clear D. Germline V gene sequence: CDR1 DFQATT, CDR2 SNEGSKA (reference sequence). V gave up 2 bases and J gave up 7 bases, with 12 bases separating them. This CDR3 has 14 residues. The CDR3 region is CSARWEGGNSPLHF. In nucleotides, the CDR3 is TGCAGTGCTAGATGGGAGGGTGGAAATTCACCCCTCCACTTT.

This clonotype was observed many times. The chain joins TRBV7-3 to TRBJ1-1; no clear D. Trimming removed 2 bases from V and 1 base from J, with 5 bases in between. This CDR3 has 13 residues. From germline, CDR1 is SGHTA and CDR2 FQGTGA. The CDR3 DNA reads as TGTGCCAGCAGCTTATCCCAGAACACTGAAGCTTTCTTT. This encodes CASSLSQNTEAFF.

The V and J genes are TRBV7-3 and TRBJ2-2; D remains ambiguous. Germline loops: CDR1 SGHTA, CDR2 FQGTGA. Trimming cost V 0 bases and J 1 base, with 9 bases left between them. This CDR3 comprises 16 residues. The CDR3 reads CASSLTAYRNTGELFF. As DNA, the CDR3 is TGTGCCAGCAGCTTAACGGCATATCGGAACACCGGGGAGCTGTTTTTT.

This clonotype appeared many times. One end of the junction fails to match germline, which may point to a read error. J is TRBJ1-4 and V is TRBV12-3 or TRBV12-4; D remains ambiguous. The CDR3 contains 11 residues. The CDR3 here is CASSLEGKLFF. DNA of the CDR3: TGTGCCAGCAGCTTAGAGGGAAAACTGTTTTTT.

This rearrangement joins TRBV4-3 to TRBJ2-3; D remains unclear. V lost 0 bases, J lost 5 bases, and 9 bases lay in between. This CDR3 spans 14 amino acids. CDR1 and CDR2 from the germline V gene are LGHNA and YSLEER. The CDR3 region is CASSQDDLRDTQYF. The CDR3 nucleotides read TGCGCCAGCAGCCAAGATGACCTCCGAGATACGCAGTATTTT.

This clonotype was detected ten times or more. The chain links TRBV6-1 to TRBJ1-5, with 9 positions matching TRBD1. Germline-derived CDR1 and CDR2 are MNHNS and SASEGT. The CDR3 contains 16 residues. Trimming took 6 bases from V and 1 from J; bases not matched to a gene: 7. As DNA, the CDR3 is TGTGCCAGCAGCAGGGACAGGGAGGGGAGCAATCAGCCCCAGCATTTT. Amino acid sequence: CASSRDREGSNQPQHF.

This clonotype was seen more than once but under ten times. The chain carries TRBV28 and TRBJ2-5; D may correspond to TRBD1 or TRBD2 (5 bases each). Germline assignment: CDR1 MDHEN and CDR2 SYDVKM. The CDR3 has 18 residues. V lost 6 bases and J lost 0, with 23 bases in between. The chain's CDR3 is CASRPAGWQGPYQETQYF. CDR3 coding DNA: TGTGCCAGCAGACCCGCCGGGTGGCAGGGACCCTACCAAGAGACCCAGTACTTC.

V gene TRBV6-5 combines with J gene TRBJ1-1, with D unclear. CDR1 and CDR2 from the germline V gene are MNHEY and SVGAGI. V lost 6 bases, J lost 3 bases, and 11 bases lay in between. This CDR3 region has 13 residues. The CDR3 bases are TGTGCCAGCAGACAGAGATCGTACACTGAAGCTTTCTTT. Protein: CASRQRSYTEAFF.

The rearrangement uses TRBV6-2 or TRBV6-3 and TRBJ2-1; no reliable D call. Germline assignment: CDR1 MNHEY and CDR2 SVGEGT. V shed 0 bases and J shed 4 bases, with 10 bases lying between them. The CDR3 contains 15 residues. The CDR3 coding sequence is TGTGCCAGCAGTTACTCGAATCCCCTGTACAATGAGCAGTTCTTC. Its protein is CASSYSNPLYNEQFF.

This clonotype turned up a few times. The chain employs TRBV18 and TRBJ1-6, with 12 bases fitting TRBD1. The trim removed 5 bases at V and 9 bases at J, leaving 11 bases unmatched. This CDR3 spans 17 amino acids. Germline V gives CDR1 KGHSH, CDR2 LQKENI. The CDR3 protein is CASSSLGTGGRGSPLHF. The CDR3 region has the DNA TGTGCCAGCTCATCACTAGGGACAGGGGGCAGGGGTTCACCCCTCCACTTT.

This clonotype was found many times. The genes are TRBV7-2 and TRBJ1-6; TRBD1 matches at 8 bases. Germline CDR1 is SGHTA and CDR2 is FQGNSA. This CDR3 is 13 amino acids long. V lost 7 bases and J lost 8; bases outside the gene matches: 4. This CDR3 reads CASTTGVYSPLHF. The CDR3 DNA sequence: TGTGCCAGCACGACAGGGGTATATTCACCCCTCCACTTT.

This clonotype turned up a few times. The chain has TRBV19 and TRBJ2-1, with D uncertain. Germline V gives CDR1 LNHDA, CDR2 SQIVND (reference sequence). Deletions cut 7 bases from V and 6 bases from J, with 19 bases between. CDR3 length: 15 amino acids. Here the CDR3 reads CASTPEGIMPNEQFF. The CDR3 nucleotides are TGTGCCAGTACCCCCGAAGGGATTATGCCCAATGAGCAGTTCTTC.

This clonotype was recorded a few times. The rearrangement links TRBV5-1 to TRBJ1-1; D gene ambiguous. Per germline, CDR1 SGHRS and CDR2 YFSETQ. This CDR3 region has 14 residues. Trimming pared 9 bases from V and 0 bases from J, leaving 15 bases between. CDR3 sequence: CATLPGGLNTEAFF. The CDR3 bases are TGCGCCACCCTTCCGGGAGGACTGAACACTGAAGCTTTCTTT.

The V and J genes are TRBV5-1 and TRBJ2-3; D is perhaps TRBD1 (6 bases). The germline CDR1 and CDR2 sequences are SGHRS and YFSETQ. Trimming took 0 bases from V and 0 from J, leaving 8 bases between them. This CDR3 has 15 amino acids. The CDR3 loop reads CASSLEGGSTDTQYF. The CDR3 coding sequence is TGCGCCAGCAGCTTGGAAGGGGGTAGCACAGATACGCAGTATTTT.

The chain links TRBV12-3 or TRBV12-4 to TRBJ2-1; TRBD2 matches 11 bases. The CDR3 runs 13 residues. Unmatched junction bases numbered 2, after V lost 6 bases and J lost 7 bases. The CDR3 nucleotides are TGTGCCAGCAGACTAGCGGGGGTAAATGAGCAGTTCTTC. Residues: CASRLAGVNEQFF.